Listed here are 2 T cell receptor beta chains from one sample, sequenced in a study of cytomegalovirus exposure and HLA in healthy donors. This table comes from immunoSEQ multiplex PCR, and its TCRdb copy is limited to in-frame clones, with some not included. This sample has 86,000 or so clones; 90% to 97% occur once, and the top ten carry roughly 1.6%. The sequencing input was PBMCs. The source of these receptors is a man in his late teens or twenties in good health and CMV-seropositive.

The rearrangement uses TRBV25-1 and TRBJ2-7; D might be TRBD1 (6 bases). The CDR3 runs to 12 residues. The V gene lost 5 bases and the J gene lost 3 bases, with 8 bases spanning the gap. Germline-derived CDR1 and CDR2 are MGHDK and SYGVNS. The CDR3 sequence: CASSLDSYEQYF. The CDR3 DNA reads TGTGCCAGCAGTTTGGACAGCTACGAGCAGTACTTC.

The chain has TRBV7-2 and TRBJ2-5; D unclear. V was shortened by 2 bases and J by 0 bases, with 4 bases between the two germline ends. The CDR3 length is 13 residues. The germline V gene has CDR1 SGHTA and CDR2 FQGNSA. The CDR3 loop reads CASSLQYQETQYF. Here the CDR3 DNA reads TGTGCCAGCAGCTTACAGTACCAAGAGACCCAGTACTTC.